This T cell receptor (beta chain) was recovered during a study of cytomegalovirus exposure and HLA in healthy donors. Study outcomes and limitations: It was only CMV serostatus that was available as immune exposure information. The study reported that TCR beta sequences accurately predicted HLA-A and HLA-B alleles in most subjects.

With respect to this clone: Its antigen is not identified.

The PCR used 60 Vbeta and 13 Jbeta primers. Profiling relied on immunoSEQ multiplex PCR, and the TCRdb table lists in-frame clones only, not all of them. This table holds a few hundred thousand clones, around 83% found once. This sequence was found in a girl aged 5 to 17 in good health and CMV-seronegative. Sequencing was done on a sample of PBMCs.

The CDR3 protein is CASSGTSGRASEQFF. In nucleotides, the CDR3 is TGTGCCAGCAGCGGGACTAGCGGGAGAGCCAGTGAGCAGTTCTTC. J is TRBJ2-1 and V is TRBV2; 14 bases fit TRBD2. The CDR3 runs to 15 residues. The J segment lost 9 bases and the V segment lost 6 bases, leaving 7 bases of the junction unmatched. Germline V gene sequence: CDR1 SNHLY, CDR2 FYNNEI. The complete variable domain, with remaining parts taken from reference TRBV2 and TRBJ2-1, reads EPEVTQTPSHQVTQMGQEVILRCVPISNHLYFYWYRQILGQKVEFLVSFYNNEISEKSEIFDDQFSVERPDGSNFTLKIRSTKLEDSAMYFCASSGTSGRASEQFFGPGTRLTVL.